The source of this T cell receptor beta chain is a study of cytomegalovirus exposure and HLA in healthy donors. Turning to the study itself: Assignment to the Caucasian-associated ancestry cluster applied to over 70% of the approximately 400 genotyped donors.

13 Jbeta primers and 60 Vbeta primers were used for the PCR. Generated by immunoSEQ multiplex PCR, the TCRdb table keeps only in-frame clones and is missing some. There are some 250,000 clones in the sample; about 80% occur only once, and more than 5% lies in the top ten. Study-wide findings and caveats: Analyses of presence/absence relied on an assumption of roughly uniform sequencing depth across donors. After further analysis at a later stage, 15,000 to 20,000 TCR beta sequences were associated with HLA alleles at 0.05 false discovery rate.

In germline, CDR1 is SGHTA, CDR2 FQGTGA. V was clipped by 3 bases and J by 2 bases, with 7 bases between them. The CDR3 has 13 residues. Donors showed nominal health when sampled, although they likely had unrecorded immune exposures. Comments on this clone: Its antigen remains unidentified.

Sequenced: PBMCs. The TCR sequence derives from a woman in her forties in good health and CMV-seropositive. The chain uses TRBV7-3 and TRBJ1-1; no clear D. CDR3 protein: CASSFELNTEAFF. In nucleotides, the CDR3 is TGTGCCAGCAGCTTCGAGTTAAACACTGAAGCTTTCTTT.